This record covers a single T cell receptor beta chain. The ends lost 4 bases at V and 4 bases at J; junction bases unmatched: 5. Per germline, CDR1 SGHNT and CDR2 YYREEE (reference sequence). This CDR3 is 15 amino acids long. The sample comes from a study of blood T cell repertoires in COVID-19. In the study's own analysis: Reference gene primers were amplified, and this amplification served to estimate nucleated cell counts. Method: immunoSEQ multiplex PCR; TCRdb's copy keeps in-frame clones and lacks some. From that table come the V and J calls and clone size; the DNA was used to work out D and trimming. Among some 60,000 clones listed, over 75% were seen once.

The V and J genes are TRBV5-4 and TRBJ1-1; 12 nucleotides line up with TRBD1. Sequenced input: peripheral blood. The sequence was collected from an elderly woman with acute or convalescent COVID-19. The chain's CDR3 is CASSGDRGQGTEAFF. The CDR3 DNA follows: TGTGCCAGCAGCGGGGACAGGGGGCAGGGCACTGAAGCTTTCTTT.